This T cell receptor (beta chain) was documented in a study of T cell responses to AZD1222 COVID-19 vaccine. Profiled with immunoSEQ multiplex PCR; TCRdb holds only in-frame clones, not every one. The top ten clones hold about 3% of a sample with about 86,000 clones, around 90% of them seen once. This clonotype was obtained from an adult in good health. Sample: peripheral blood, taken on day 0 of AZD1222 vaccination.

In DNA form, the CDR3 reads TGTGCCAGCAGTGAACAGGGGGCTAACTATGGCTACACCTTC. This encodes CASSEQGANYGYTF. The chain recombines TRBV2 with TRBJ1-2; 7 bases are a match to TRBD1. Germline V gene sequence: CDR1 SNHLY, CDR2 FYNNEI. This CDR3 has 14 amino acids. The J segment lost 0 bases and the V segment lost 2 bases, leaving 0 bases of the junction unmatched. The entire variable domain, with the rest obtained from reference TRBV2 and TRBJ1-2, is as follows: EPEVTQTPSHQVTQMGQEVILRCVPISNHLYFYWYRQILGQKVEFLVSFYNNEISEKSEIFDDQFSVERPDGSNFTLKIRSTKLEDSAMYFCASSEQGANYGYTFGSGTRLTVV.